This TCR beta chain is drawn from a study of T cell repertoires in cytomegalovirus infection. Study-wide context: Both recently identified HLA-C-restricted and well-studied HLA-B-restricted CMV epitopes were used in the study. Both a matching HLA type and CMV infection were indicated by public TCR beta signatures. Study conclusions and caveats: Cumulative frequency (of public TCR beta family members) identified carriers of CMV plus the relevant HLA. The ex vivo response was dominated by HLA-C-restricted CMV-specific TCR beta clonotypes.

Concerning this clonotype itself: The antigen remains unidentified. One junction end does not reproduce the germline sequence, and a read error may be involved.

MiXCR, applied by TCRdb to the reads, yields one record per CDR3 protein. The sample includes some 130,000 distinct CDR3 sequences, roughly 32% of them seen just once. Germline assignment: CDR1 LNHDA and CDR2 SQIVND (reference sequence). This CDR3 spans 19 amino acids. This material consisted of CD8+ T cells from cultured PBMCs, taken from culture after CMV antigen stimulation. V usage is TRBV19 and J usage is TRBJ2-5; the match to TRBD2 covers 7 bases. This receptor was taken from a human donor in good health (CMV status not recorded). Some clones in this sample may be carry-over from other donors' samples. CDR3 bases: TGTGCCAGTAGTACCATCCACCTCGGGACTAACACGAGAATGAAGACCCGGTACTTC. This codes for CASSTIHLGTNTRMKTRYF.